One and the same sample provided the 5 T cell receptor beta chains below, sequenced in a study of blood T cell repertoires in COVID-19. Here immunoSEQ multiplex PCR was the method, and the copy in TCRdb shows in-frame clones only, minus some. In the table there are approximately 170,000 clones, approximately 87% of which are singletons. Sequenced sample: peripheral blood. All receptors come from a woman aged 55-69 years with COVID-19, enrolled during active disease.

This clone has more than one count but fewer than ten. This sequence joins TRBV5-4 and TRBJ2-1; possible D gene TRBD1, 5 bases. This CDR3 has 13 amino acids. Trimming left V 3 bases short and J 9 bases short, with 13 bases between. Looked up from germline, CDR1 is SGHNT and CDR2 is YYREEE (reference sequence). DNA for the CDR3: TGTGCCAGCAGCTACCTCTACCAGGGTGAGCAGTTCTTC. Its protein is CASSYLYQGEQFF. The full variable domain, completed using reference TRBV5-4 and TRBJ2-1, is ETGVTQSPTHLIKTRGQQVTLRCSSQSGHNTVSWYQQALGQGPQFIFQYYREEENGRGNFPPRFSGLQFPNYSSELNVNALELDDSALYLCASSYLYQGEQFFGPGTRLTVL.

V and J are TRBV29-1 and TRBJ2-1; 12 bases fit TRBD2. The CDR3 runs 12 residues. Germline V CDR1 and CDR2: SQVTM, ANQGSEA. The DNA for the CDR3 is TGCAGAGGGACTAGCGGGTACAATGAGCAGTTCTTC. Protein product: CRGTSGYNEQFF.

The chain joins TRBV5-6 to TRBJ1-5; the D gene is possibly TRBD1 (6 bases). CDR3 length: 16 amino acids. Per germline, CDR1 SGHDT and CDR2 YYEEEE. Trimming left V 4 bases short and J 0 bases short, with 14 bases between. The CDR3 sequence is CASSLRTASSNQPQHF. CDR3 nucleotides: TGTGCCAGCAGCCTACGGACAGCTTCTAGCAATCAGCCCCAGCATTTT. Full variable domain (remainder filled in from reference TRBV5-6 and TRBJ1-5): DAGVTQSPTHLIKTRGQQVTLRCSPKSGHDTVSWYQQALGQGPQFIFQYYEEEERQRGNFPDRFSGHQFPNYSSELNVNALLLGDSALYLCASSLRTASSNQPQHFGDGTRLSIL.

V is TRBV11-3 and J is TRBJ2-1, with 7 bases matching TRBD2. J gave up 0 bases and V 4 bases, and 3 bases lay outside the gene matches. This CDR3 has 15 residues. The germline V gene has CDR1 SGHNT and CDR2 YENEEA. The CDR3 spells CASSSRGVSYNEQFF. CDR3 bases: TGTGCCAGCAGCTCCCGGGGGGTCTCCTACAATGAGCAGTTCTTC. The variable domain in full, with the rest retrieved from reference TRBV11-3 and TRBJ2-1, is EAGVVQSPRYKIIEKKQPVAFWCNPISGHNTLYWYLQNLGQGPELLIRYENEEAVDDSQLPKDRFSAERLKGVDSTLKIQPAELGDSAVYLCASSSRGVSYNEQFFGPGTRLTVL.

The genes are TRBV5-8 and TRBJ1-1; D gene uncertain. Germline V CDR1 and CDR2: SGHTS, YDEGEE. The CDR3 length is 14 residues. With 2 bases removed from V and 1 base from J, the gap between germline ends came to 9 bases. CDR3 nucleotide sequence: TGTGCCAGCAGCTTAACAAGAGGGAACACTGAAGCTTTCTTT. It encodes CASSLTRGNTEAFF.